These 27 T cell receptor beta chains were sequenced from one sample in a study of T cell responses to AZD1222 COVID-19 vaccine. Generated by immunoSEQ multiplex PCR, the TCRdb table keeps only in-frame clones and is missing some. Of 85,000 to 90,000 clones listed, 89% are singletons. Specimen: peripheral blood, collected 28 days after the second AZD1222 dose. Receptors were obtained from an adult who received the AZD1222 COVID-19 vaccine.

The chain uses TRBV6-5 and TRBJ2-2; 8 bases align to TRBD2. The CDR3 covers 13 residues. The germline CDR1 and CDR2 sequences are MNHEY and SVGAGI. Trimming cost V 4 bases and J 6 bases; bases outside gene matches: 1. In DNA, the CDR3 is TGTGCCAGCAGTTTTAGCGGGGCCGGGGAGCTGTTTTTT. Its translation is CASSFSGAGELFF.

The chain couples TRBV11-2 to TRBJ2-5; 7 nucleotides agree with TRBD1. V lost 4 bases and J lost 7; bases outside the gene matches: 9. This CDR3 is built from 14 residues. Germline V gene lookup returns CDR1 SGHAT and CDR2 FQNNGV. DNA of the CDR3: TGTGCCAGCAGCTCCGGACAGGCTGACGTGACCCAGTACTTC. It is translated as CASSSGQADVTQYF.

The rearrangement uses TRBV6-6 and TRBJ2-7, with a possible D match to TRBD1 (6 bases). Germline V gene lookup returns CDR1 MNHNY and CDR2 SVGAGI (reference sequence). This CDR3 contains 13 residues. V lost 5 bases, J lost 5 bases, and 13 bases lay in between. The CDR3 DNA sequence: TGTGCCAGCAGTCGGGACGGACAGAACGAGCAGTACGTC. This gives the protein CASSRDGQNEQYV.

This chain links TRBV24-1 with TRBJ1-4; possible D gene TRBD1, 6 bases. The ends were cut back, 4 bases at V and 11 bases at J, with 19 bases in the middle. The V gene's germline CDR1 is KGHDR and CDR2 SFDVKD. The CDR3 sequence is 15 residues long. The CDR3: CATSDPNLGGEKLFF. CDR3 coding DNA: TGTGCCACCAGTGACCCGAATCTGGGGGGCGAGAAACTGTTTTTT.

This rearrangement joins TRBV28 to TRBJ1-3; D uncertain. Germline V gene data show CDR1 as MDHEN and CDR2 as SYDVKM. The CDR3 has 15 amino acids. Between the trimmed V and J ends, which lost 7 bases and 0 bases, there was a span of 13 bases. CDR3 sequence (DNA): TGTGCCAGCACTTCCCAGCCAACCTCTGGAAACACCATATATTTT. Residues: CASTSQPTSGNTIYF.

The rearrangement uses TRBV7-6 and TRBJ2-7; D is unresolved. The CDR3 covers 14 residues. V was pared by 1 base and J by 0 bases, with 7 bases between. Per germline, CDR1 SGHVS and CDR2 FNYEAQ. DNA for the CDR3: TGTGCCAGCAGCTTAGAAGTCGACTCCTACGAGCAGTACTTC. Amino acid sequence: CASSLEVDSYEQYF.

For the CDR3, the DNA is TGTGCCAGCAGCTCCCCAGCCTACAATGAGCAGTTCTTC. The encoded protein is CASSSPAYNEQFF. The chain links TRBV7-2 to TRBJ2-1; no firm D call. The V and J ends lost 4 bases and 2 bases respectively, with 6 bases between them. CDR1 and CDR2 (germline): SGHTA, FQGNSA. The CDR3 covers 13 residues.

V is TRBV3-1 (or the pseudogene TRBV3-2) and J is TRBJ1-1; tentatively, D is TRBD1 (5 bases). Trimming cost V 7 bases and J 3 bases, with 12 bases left between them. CDR1 and CDR2 from the germline V gene are LGHDT and YNNKEL (reference sequence). This CDR3 is 13 amino acids long. DNA for the CDR3: TGTGCCAGCAACACAGAGGGGCACACTGAAGCTTTCTTT. Its protein is CASNTEGHTEAFF.

The gene calls are TRBV19 and TRBJ1-1; a possible D gene is TRBD1 (6 bases). The CDR3 is made up of 12 amino acids. The V gene lost 7 bases and the J gene lost 3 bases, with 9 bases spanning the gap. The germline V gene has CDR1 LNHDA and CDR2 SQIVND (reference sequence). CDR3 nucleotide sequence: TGTGCCAGTACACAGGGTTACACTGAAGCTTTCTTT. This translates into CASTQGYTEAFF.

This clone was observed a few times. The CDR3 is CASSPGVLAAEYEQYV. The CDR3 nucleotides read TGTGCCAGCAGCCCGGGGGTATTAGCGGCAGAATACGAGCAGTACGTC. The genes are TRBV9 and TRBJ2-7; a possible D gene is TRBD2 (6 bases). CDR1 is SGDLS, CDR2 YYNGEE, per germline. The CDR3 has 16 residues. The V end was cut by 4 bases, the J end by 4 bases, with 21 bases between.

The genes are TRBV18 and TRBJ1-1, with 7 nucleotides matching TRBD1. Trimming cost V 5 bases and J 4 bases; bases outside gene matches: 7. Germline CDR1 and CDR2: KGHSH and LQKENI. The CDR3 totals 14 residues. In DNA form, the CDR3 reads TGTGCCAGCTCAGCCAAACAGGGGAGCACTGAAGCTTTCTTT. Protein: CASSAKQGSTEAFF.

A single count supports this clone. The chain is built from TRBV2 and TRBJ2-3, with 8 bases identical to TRBD2. Germline loops: CDR1 SNHLY, CDR2 FYNNEI. V trimming: 3 bases; J trimming: 5 bases; junction bases outside the gene matches: 10. This CDR3 has 16 amino acids. In nucleotides, the CDR3 is TGTGCCAGCAGTGATAGTAGCGGGGAGTCCATAGATACGCAGTATTTT. It yields the protein CASSDSSGESIDTQYF.

The chain employs TRBV19 and TRBJ2-2; 8 bases fit TRBD1. The junction had 5 bases not matched to a gene; V was cut back by 3 bases and J by 5 bases. CDR3 length: 15 amino acids. Germline loops: CDR1 LNHDA, CDR2 SQIVND (reference sequence). For the CDR3, the DNA is TGTGCCAGTAGTATCGAGACAGGGGATACCGGGGAGCTGTTTTTT. Its protein is CASSIETGDTGELFF.

This clone was detected once. The rearrangement joins TRBV9 to TRBJ2-2; tentatively, D is TRBD2 (6 bases). The V end lost 1 base, the J end lost 6 bases, and 16 bases lay between the germline ends. The germline gives CDR1 SGDLS, CDR2 YYNGEE. The CDR3 length is 16 residues. DNA for the CDR3: TGTGCCAGCAGCGTACGTGGCGGGGTTACGGCCGGGGAGCTGTTTTTT. Residues: CASSVRGGVTAGELFF.

The CDR3 reads CASSLHGSGGENTGELFF. The CDR3 bases are TGTGCCAGCTCACTCCACGGATCTGGCGGGGAGAACACCGGGGAGCTGTTTTTT. The gene calls are TRBV18 and TRBJ2-2; TRBD2 is a possible D gene (6 bases). CDR3 length equals 18 residues. V dropped 4 bases and J dropped 1 base, with 19 bases sitting between them. Germline-derived CDR1 and CDR2 are KGHSH and LQKENI.

The V call is TRBV30, the J call TRBJ2-7, with a tentative D call TRBD1 (6 bases). Deletions cut 1 base from V and 5 bases from J, with 12 bases between. This CDR3 comprises 13 residues. The germline V gene encodes CDR1 GTSNPN and CDR2 SVGIG (reference sequence). CDR3 sequence (DNA): TGTGCCTGGAGTGGGACAGTCCCGGACGAGCAGTACTTC. Encoded protein: CAWSGTVPDEQYF.

The V gene is TRBV30, the J gene TRBJ2-7; unclear D gene. Germline V gives CDR1 GTSNPN, CDR2 SVGIG (reference sequence). The CDR3 spans 12 residues. The V gene lost 0 bases and the J gene lost 1 base, with 4 bases spanning the gap. The CDR3 spells CAWSVLSYEQYF. The CDR3 nucleotides read TGTGCCTGGAGTGTACTGTCCTACGAGCAGTACTTC.

The chain uses TRBV6-1 and TRBJ1-5, with a tentative D call TRBD1 (6 bases). V dropped 1 base and J dropped 2 bases, with 18 bases sitting between them. The CDR3 runs to 18 residues. Germline CDR1 reads MNHNS; CDR2 reads SASEGT. The CDR3 is CASSEEVTGKWRNQPQHF. The CDR3, as DNA: TGTGCCAGCAGTGAAGAGGTAACAGGGAAGTGGCGCAATCAGCCCCAGCATTTT.

The chain is built from TRBV10-1 and TRBJ2-1, with 8 nucleotides matching TRBD1. J was trimmed by 0 bases and V by 4 bases; bases with no gene match: 8. Germline CDR1 is WNHNN and CDR2 is SYGVQD (reference sequence). The CDR3 contains 17 residues. The CDR3 bases are TGCGCCAGCAGTGGGGACAGGCAGAAAAGCTCCTACAATGAGCAGTTCTTC. Protein product: CASSGDRQKSSYNEQFF.

The chain carries TRBV7-9 and TRBJ1-1; TRBD1 matches at 7 bases. Germline values: CDR1 SEHNR, CDR2 FQNEAQ (reference sequence). The CDR3 runs 12 residues. V lost 5 bases, J lost 6 bases, and 3 bases stayed unmatched. CDR3 DNA sequence: TGTGCCAGCAGCACCCAGGGGGCTGAAGCTTTCTTT. Translation: CASSTQGAEAFF.

CDR3 loop: CASSPGQGTEAFF. CDR3 bases: TGCGCCAGCAGCCCTGGGCAGGGGACTGAAGCTTTCTTT. The chain is built from TRBV4-3 and TRBJ1-1, with a possible D match to TRBD1 (6 bases). V was trimmed by 4 bases and J by 5 bases, leaving 11 bases between them. This CDR3 contains 13 residues. Germline V CDR1 and CDR2: LGHNA, YSLEER.

The chain recombines TRBV6-2 or TRBV6-3 with TRBJ2-7, with D perhaps assigned TRBD1 or TRBD2 (6 bases each). Germline V gene sequence: CDR1 MNHEY, CDR2 SVGEGT. V lost 1 base, J lost 5 bases, and 15 bases lay in between. This CDR3 is built from 15 residues. The DNA for the CDR3 is TGTGCCAGCAGTTACTACGAGGGGGGCGGACACGAGCAGTACTTC. It codes for CASSYYEGGGHEQYF.

The chain links TRBV7-2 to TRBJ2-1, with TRBD1 matching over 10 bases. The CDR3 is 13 amino acids. V was pared by 11 bases and J by 3 bases, with 4 bases of the junction left unmatched. Per germline, CDR1 SGHTA and CDR2 FQGNSA. This CDR3 reads CALRTGGYNEQFF. The CDR3 DNA reads TGTGCCCTCCGGACAGGGGGCTACAATGAGCAGTTCTTC.

Remarks on this clone: Other DNA sequences from this sample encode an identical CDR3 as well. The V gene is TRBV19, the J gene TRBJ1-4, with 7 bases fitting TRBD1. The CDR3 is made up of 18 amino acids. Trimming at V came to 4 bases and at J to 1 base, leaving 12 bases not matched to a gene. Germline assignment: CDR1 LNHDA and CDR2 SQIVND (reference sequence). CDR3 DNA sequence: TGTGCCAGTAGTACGCAACAGGGGATCCTACGAACTAATGAAAAACTGTTTTTT. Amino acid sequence: CASSTQQGILRTNEKLFF.

The V and J genes are TRBV7-3 and TRBJ2-3; D remains unclear. The CDR3 sequence is 15 residues long. The V gene's germline CDR1 is SGHTA and CDR2 FQGTGA. V was trimmed by 0 bases and J by 2 bases, leaving 9 bases between them. The CDR3 coding sequence is TGTGCCAGCAGCTTAACGTATTACAACACAGATACGCAGTATTTT. It yields the protein CASSLTYYNTDTQYF.

The genes are TRBV10-3 and TRBJ2-6; tentatively, D is TRBD2 (5 bases). The CDR3 is 19 amino acids. In germline, CDR1 is ENHRY, CDR2 SYGVKD. V gave up 5 bases and J gave up 0 bases, with 20 bases separating them. The CDR3 loop reads CAISSSYGVGSSGANVLTF. CDR3 DNA: TGTGCCATCAGTAGCTCCTACGGGGTTGGGAGCTCTGGGGCCAACGTCCTGACTTTC.

The chain combines TRBV11-3 with TRBJ2-7, with 9 bases lining up with TRBD1. V shed 3 bases and J 2 bases; nucleotides not matched to a gene: 14. Germline-derived CDR1 and CDR2 are SGHNT and YENEEA. The CDR3 is made up of 18 amino acids. CDR3 amino acids: CASSLGPWDREGTYEQYF. CDR3 sequence (DNA): TGTGCCAGCAGCTTGGGACCGTGGGACAGGGAGGGGACCTACGAGCAGTACTTC.